The 18 T cell receptor beta chains reported below all come from one sample, sequenced in a study of spatial heterogeneity in lung cancer. Indicated time point: sample taken at primary tumor resection. TCRdb analysed the 5' RACE reads with MiXCR anew, one entry per CDR3 protein. Of tens of thousands of distinct CDR3 sequences listed, approximately 3.1% are singletons. Sequenced material: normal lung tissue next to the tumor, taken at surgery. Source of these receptors: a male donor with early-stage non-small cell lung cancer.

This clonotype came up many times. Relative to the germline gene, one junction end is altered; a read error may explain this. The chain carries TRBV9 and TRBJ1-6, with a possible D match to TRBD1 (6 bases). The CDR3 sequence is 15 residues long. The germline gives CDR1 SGDLS, CDR2 YYNGEE. CDR3 sequence: CASGSQGDYNSLLHF. The CDR3 coding sequence is TGTGCCAGCGGATCACAGGGCGACTATAATTCACTCCTCCACTTT.

In this sample, this clonotype turned up a few times. This sequence joins TRBV27 and TRBJ2-1; TRBD2 agrees at 8 bases. V was clipped by 4 bases and J by 5 bases; unmatched bases: 13. Germline-derived CDR1 and CDR2 are MNHEY and SMNVEV (reference sequence). CDR3 size: 17 residues. CDR3 nucleotides: TGTGCCAGCAGTTGGGGTCTTCGGGCGGGAGGAAACAATGAGCAGTTCTTC. Translation: CASSWGLRAGGNNEQFF.

This clonotype was counted ten times or more. The rearrangement uses TRBV28 and TRBJ2-3; TRBD2 might be the D (6 bases). CDR3 length equals 13 residues. Trimming removed 10 bases from V and 6 bases from J, with 17 bases in between. Germline CDR1 reads MDHEN; CDR2 reads SYDVKM. The CDR3 coding sequence is TGTGCCACTTCCTCTGGGACTTTTGATACGCAGTATTTT. Translating it yields CATSSGTFDTQYF.

This clonotype was recorded at least ten times. The chain recombines TRBV20-1 with TRBJ2-5, with TRBD2 matching over 8 bases. Trimming at V came to 1 base and at J to 3 bases, leaving 7 bases not matched to a gene. The CDR3 extends over 15 amino acids. CDR1 DFQATT and CDR2 SNEGSKA come from the germline V gene (reference sequence). Here the CDR3 DNA reads TGCAGTGCTAGAGGTCGAGCGGGAGAGGAAGAGACCCAGTACTTC. This translates into CSARGRAGEEETQYF.

In its sample, this clonotype was seen many times. The chain has TRBV5-1 and TRBJ1-2; 8 nucleotides line up with TRBD1. The V gene end was trimmed by 4 bases and the J gene end by 8 bases; junction bases not matched to a gene: 10. The CDR3 sequence is 14 residues long. The germline CDR1 and CDR2 sequences are SGHRS and YFSETQ. CDR3 amino acids: CASSPGGRGLGYTF. The CDR3 nucleotides are TGCGCCAGCAGCCCTGGGGGCAGGGGGCTAGGCTACACCTTC.

This clonotype was seen repeatedly, ten times or more. V is TRBV11-2 and J is TRBJ1-2, with D unclear. Deletions cut 3 bases from V and 7 bases from J, with 9 bases between. CDR1 and CDR2 (germline): SGHAT, FQNNGV. The CDR3 covers 12 residues. CDR3 DNA: TGTGCCAGCAGCTTGGTGTTGTTTGGCTACACCTTC. It yields the protein CASSLVLFGYTF.

This clonotype was observed many times. The CDR3 region is CASSFGGTAREQLFF. CDR3 DNA sequence: TGTGCCAGCAGCTTTGGCGGGACAGCTAGGGAACAACTGTTTTTT. This chain connects TRBV7-2 to TRBJ1-4, with 7 bases lining up with TRBD1. In germline, CDR1 is SGHTA, CDR2 FQGNSA. The CDR3 sequence is 15 residues long. Germline trimming cut 3 bases from V and 12 bases from J; bases unmatched to any gene: 13.

In this sample, this clonotype turned up many times. The V and J genes are TRBV7-9 and TRBJ2-3; 9 bases match TRBD2. Germline loops: CDR1 SEHNR, CDR2 FQNEAQ (reference sequence). Trimming removed 5 bases from V and 4 bases from J; junction bases left unmatched: 16. The CDR3 contains 18 residues. CDR3 amino acids: CASSLTGGLASPADTQYF. The CDR3 DNA is TGTGCCAGCAGCCTTACGGGCGGACTAGCGTCCCCCGCAGATACGCAGTATTTT. Using reference TRBV7-9 and TRBJ2-3 for the parts outside the CDR3, the full variable domain is DTGVSQNPRHKITKRGQNVTFRCDPISEHNRLYWYRQTLGQGPEFLTYFQNEAQLEKSRLLSDRFSAERPKGSFSTLEIQRTEQGDSAMYLCASSLTGGLASPADTQYFGPGTRLTVL.

This clonotype was observed many times. This chain connects TRBV11-2 to TRBJ2-1; D unclear. Germline lookup yields CDR1 SGHAT and CDR2 FQNNGV. This CDR3 is 14 amino acids long. V was clipped by 10 bases and J by 0 bases, with 13 bases between them. This chain's CDR3 is CATSALSSYNEQFF. For the CDR3, the DNA is TGTGCCACCTCAGCCTTGAGCTCCTACAATGAGCAGTTCTTC.

The chain carries TRBV12-3 or TRBV12-4 and TRBJ2-5; D unclear. V gave up 1 base and J gave up 5 bases, with 14 bases separating them. The CDR3 contains 15 residues. The CDR3: CASSLVGLIMETQYF. CDR3 coding DNA: TGTGCCAGCAGTTTAGTCGGGTTAATTATGGAGACCCAGTACTTC.

This clonotype showed up many times. The chain uses TRBV10-2 and TRBJ2-5; TRBD2 aligns across 9 bases. Unmatched junction bases numbered 12, after V lost 8 bases and J lost 8 bases. CDR1 WSHSY and CDR2 SAAADI come from the germline V gene. CDR3 length: 14 amino acids. The CDR3 here is CASLGELAGPTQYF. In DNA, the CDR3 is TGCGCCAGCCTGGGGGAGCTAGCGGGGCCCACCCAGTACTTC.

This clonotype was observed at least ten times. The chain links TRBV7-2 to TRBJ1-6; 8 bases line up with TRBD1. V lost 5 bases to trimming and J lost 3 bases; unmatched junction nucleotides: 3. The germline V gene has CDR1 SGHTA and CDR2 FQGNSA. The CDR3 extends over 15 amino acids. The CDR3 DNA reads as TGTGCCAGCAGCGGACAGGGCTTCTATAATTCACCCCTCCACTTT. Encoded protein: CASSGQGFYNSPLHF.

This clonotype was seen at least ten times. V is TRBV28 and J is TRBJ1-2; 7 positions agree with TRBD1. Trimming at V came to 8 bases and at J to 8 bases, leaving 8 bases not matched to a gene. Germline V gene lookup returns CDR1 MDHEN and CDR2 SYDVKM. This CDR3 is 12 amino acids long. The CDR3 region has the DNA TGTGCCAGCCACCAGGGGGTGTGGGGCTACACCTTC. Translating it yields CASHQGVWGYTF.

The chain couples TRBV5-1 to TRBJ2-7, with a tentative D call TRBD1 (6 bases). The germline gives CDR1 SGHRS, CDR2 YFSETQ. This CDR3 contains 14 residues. V was clipped by 4 bases and J by 6 bases, with 17 bases between them. CDR3 nucleotide sequence: TGCGCCAGCAGCCCCGGGACAAACTCTGGCGAGCAGTACTTC. Amino acid sequence: CASSPGTNSGEQYF.

This clonotype showed up many times. The chain employs TRBV9 and TRBJ2-1; 9 nucleotides align to TRBD2. The CDR3 loop spans 14 amino acids. After removal of 0 bases from V and 9 bases from J, the junction contained 4 bases not matched to a gene. The germline V gene has CDR1 SGDLS and CDR2 YYNGEE. CDR3 loop: CASSVDGLAIEQFF. CDR3 nucleotide sequence: TGTGCCAGCAGCGTAGACGGACTAGCGATTGAGCAGTTCTTC.

The table lists this clonotype with many counts. The chain links TRBV12-3 or TRBV12-4 to TRBJ2-7; 16 nucleotides line up with TRBD2. The V gene end was trimmed by 4 bases and the J gene end by 13 bases; junction bases not matched to a gene: 7. The CDR3 length is 14 residues. The CDR3 reads CASSSQGLAGGRYF. For the CDR3, the DNA is TGTGCCAGCAGTTCCCAGGGACTAGCGGGGGGGCGTTACTTC.

This clonotype was observed at least ten times. The rearrangement uses TRBV12-3 or TRBV12-4 and TRBJ2-3; D may be TRBD2 (7 bases). The CDR3 has 15 amino acids. The V end lost 4 bases, the J end lost 3 bases, and 14 bases lay between the germline ends. As DNA, the CDR3 is TGTGCCAGCAGTTCGGGGGCTAGCGGAACAGATACGCAGTATTTT. Its protein product is CASSSGASGTDTQYF.

In this sample, this clonotype turned up a few times. The chain employs TRBV28 and TRBJ2-6, with D hard to call. V gave up 5 bases and J gave up 4 bases, with 6 bases separating them. CDR1 MDHEN and CDR2 SYDVKM come from the germline V gene. The CDR3 is made up of 13 amino acids. The CDR3 protein is CASSPVGANVLTF. CDR3 coding DNA: TGTGCCAGCAGTCCGGTAGGGGCCAACGTCCTGACTTTC.